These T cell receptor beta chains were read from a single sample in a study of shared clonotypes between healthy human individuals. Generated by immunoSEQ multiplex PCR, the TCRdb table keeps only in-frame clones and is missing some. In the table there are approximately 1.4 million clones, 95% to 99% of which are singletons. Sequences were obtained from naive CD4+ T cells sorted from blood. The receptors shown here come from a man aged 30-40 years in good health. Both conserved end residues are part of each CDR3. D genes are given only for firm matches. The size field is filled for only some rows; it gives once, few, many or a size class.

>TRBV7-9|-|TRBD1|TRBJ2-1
CASSLGDREYNEQFF
TGTGCCAGCAGCTTAGGGGACAGGGAGTACAATGAGCAGTTCTTC
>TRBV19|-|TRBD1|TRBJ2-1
CASSTTTGFYNEQFF
TGTGCCAGTAGTACCACGACAGGGTTCTACAATGAGCAGTTCTTC
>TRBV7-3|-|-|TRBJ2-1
CASSLNAYNEQFF
TGTGCCAGCAGCTTAAACGCCTACAATGAGCAGTTCTTC
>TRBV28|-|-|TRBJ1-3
CASSLPSQGMNTIYF
TGTGCCAGCAGTCTTCCCTCCCAGGGGATGAACACCATATATTTT
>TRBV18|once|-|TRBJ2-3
CASSPSDTQYF
TGTGCCAGCTCACCATCAGATACGCAGTATTTT
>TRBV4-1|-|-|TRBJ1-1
CASSQDPTANTEAFF
TGCGCCAGCAGCCAAGATCCTACAGCGAACACTGAAGCTTTCTTT
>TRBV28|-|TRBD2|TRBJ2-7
CAIEDGTSAYEQYF
TGTGCCATCGAAGACGGGACTAGCGCCTACGAGCAGTACTTC
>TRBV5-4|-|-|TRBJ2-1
CASSPLALRNEQFF
TGTGCCAGCAGCCCTCTAGCGCTTCGGAATGAGCAGTTCTTC
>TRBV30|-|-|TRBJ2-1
CAWSSRGIINEQFF
TGTGCCTGGAGTTCTAGAGGGATTATAAATGAGCAGTTCTTC
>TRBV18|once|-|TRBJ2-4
CASSPAGRGQYF
TGTGCCAGCTCACCCGCAGGGCGGGGTCAGTACTTC
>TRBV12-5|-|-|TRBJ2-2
CASGLMTSSRTGELFF
TGTGCTAGTGGTTTGATGACTAGTTCGCGCACCGGGGAGCTGTTTTTT
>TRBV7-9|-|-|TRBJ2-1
CASSLGGEQFF
TGTGCCAGCAGCTTAGGGGGTGAGCAGTTCTTC
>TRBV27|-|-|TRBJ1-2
CASSPLGNGPYGYTF
TGTGCCAGCAGCCCACTTGGGAACGGACCCTATGGCTACACCTTC
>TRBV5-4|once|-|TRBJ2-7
CASSLAGELKQYF
TGTGCCAGCAGCTTGGCGGGGGAACTAAAGCAGTACTTC
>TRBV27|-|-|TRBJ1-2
CASSPVAGYGYTF
TGTGCCAGCAGTCCCGTCGCGGGGTATGGCTACACCTTC
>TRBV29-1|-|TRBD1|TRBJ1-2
CSPGTEAF
TGCAGCCCCGGGACAGAGGCCTTC
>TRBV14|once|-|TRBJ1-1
CASSQDWSGAFF
TGTGCCAGCAGCCAAGATTGGTCTGGTGCTTTCTTT
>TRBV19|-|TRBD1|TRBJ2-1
CASSIRQGDLNNEQFF
TGTGCCAGTAGTATTCGACAGGGAGATCTAAACAATGAGCAGTTCTTC
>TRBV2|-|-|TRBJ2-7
CASTGAYEQYF
TGTGCCAGCACTGGAGCCTACGAGCAGTACTTC